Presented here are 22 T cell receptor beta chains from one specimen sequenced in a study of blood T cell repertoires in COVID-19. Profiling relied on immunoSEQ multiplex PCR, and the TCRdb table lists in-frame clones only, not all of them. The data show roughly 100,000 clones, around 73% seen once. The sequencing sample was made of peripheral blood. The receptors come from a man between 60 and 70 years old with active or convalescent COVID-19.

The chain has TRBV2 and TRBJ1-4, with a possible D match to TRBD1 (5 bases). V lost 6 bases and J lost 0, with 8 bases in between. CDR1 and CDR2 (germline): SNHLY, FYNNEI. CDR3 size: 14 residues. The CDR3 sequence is CASRETATNEKLFF. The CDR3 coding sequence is TGTGCCAGCAGGGAGACAGCAACTAATGAAAAACTGTTTTTT.

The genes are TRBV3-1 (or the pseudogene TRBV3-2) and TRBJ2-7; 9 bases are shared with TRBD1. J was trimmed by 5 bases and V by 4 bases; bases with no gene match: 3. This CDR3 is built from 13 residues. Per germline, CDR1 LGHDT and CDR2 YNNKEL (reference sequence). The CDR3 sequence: CASSRDRVNEQYF. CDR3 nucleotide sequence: TGTGCCAGCAGCCGGGACAGGGTCAACGAGCAGTACTTC.

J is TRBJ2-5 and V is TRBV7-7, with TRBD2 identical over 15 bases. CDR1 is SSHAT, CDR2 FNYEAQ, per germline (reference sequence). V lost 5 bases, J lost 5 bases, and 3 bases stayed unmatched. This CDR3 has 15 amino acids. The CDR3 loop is CASSGTSGRLETQYF. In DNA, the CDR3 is TGTGCCAGCAGCGGGACTAGCGGGAGGTTGGAGACCCAGTACTTC.

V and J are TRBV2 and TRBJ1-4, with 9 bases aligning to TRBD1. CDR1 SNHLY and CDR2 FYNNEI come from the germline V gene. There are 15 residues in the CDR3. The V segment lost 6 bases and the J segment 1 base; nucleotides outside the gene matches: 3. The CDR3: CASRRQGVTNEKLFF. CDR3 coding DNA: TGTGCCAGCAGACGACAGGGGGTAACTAATGAAAAACTGTTTTTT.

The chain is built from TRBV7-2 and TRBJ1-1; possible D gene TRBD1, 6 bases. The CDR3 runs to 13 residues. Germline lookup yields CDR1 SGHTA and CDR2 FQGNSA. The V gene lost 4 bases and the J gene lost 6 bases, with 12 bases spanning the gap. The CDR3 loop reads CASSSLGASEAFF. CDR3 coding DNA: TGTGCCAGCAGCTCGCTGGGGGCTTCTGAAGCTTTCTTT.

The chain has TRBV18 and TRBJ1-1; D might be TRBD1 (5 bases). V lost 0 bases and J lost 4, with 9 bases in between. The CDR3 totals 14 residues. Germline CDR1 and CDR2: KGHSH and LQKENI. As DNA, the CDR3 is TGTGCCAGCTCACCACCGGGGGGGGGCACTGAAGCTTTCTTT. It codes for CASSPPGGGTEAFF.

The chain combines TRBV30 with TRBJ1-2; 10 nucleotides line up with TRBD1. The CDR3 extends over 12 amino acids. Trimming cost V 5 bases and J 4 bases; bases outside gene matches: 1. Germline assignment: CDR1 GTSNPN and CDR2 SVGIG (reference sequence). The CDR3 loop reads CAWGDRGYGYTF. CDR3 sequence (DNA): TGTGCCTGGGGGGACAGGGGCTATGGCTACACCTTC.

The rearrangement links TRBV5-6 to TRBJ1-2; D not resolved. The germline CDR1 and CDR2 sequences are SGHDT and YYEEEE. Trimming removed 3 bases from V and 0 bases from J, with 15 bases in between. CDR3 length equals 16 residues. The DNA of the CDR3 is TGTGCCAGCAGCTCAACCGCGGGCCCAGCTAACTATGGCTACACCTTC. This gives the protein CASSSTAGPANYGYTF.

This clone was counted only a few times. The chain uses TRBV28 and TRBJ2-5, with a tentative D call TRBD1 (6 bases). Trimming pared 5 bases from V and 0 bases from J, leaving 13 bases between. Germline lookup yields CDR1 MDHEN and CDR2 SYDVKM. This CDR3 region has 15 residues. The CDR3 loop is CASSLRGSNQETQYF. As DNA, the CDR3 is TGTGCCAGCAGTCTCAGGGGTAGTAACCAAGAGACCCAGTACTTC. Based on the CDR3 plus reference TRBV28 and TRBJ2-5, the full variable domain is DVKVTQSSRYLVKRTGEKVFLECVQDMDHENMFWYRQDPGLGLRLIYFSYDVKMKEKGDIPEGYSVSREKKERFSLILESASTNQTSMYLCASSLRGSNQETQYFGPGTRLLVL.

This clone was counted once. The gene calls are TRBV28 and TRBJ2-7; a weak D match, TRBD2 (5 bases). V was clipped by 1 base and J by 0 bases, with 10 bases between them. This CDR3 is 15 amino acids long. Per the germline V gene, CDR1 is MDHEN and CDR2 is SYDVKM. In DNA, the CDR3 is TGTGCCAGCAGTTTATCTGGGCTAGCCTCCTACGAGCAGTACTTC. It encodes CASSLSGLASYEQYF.

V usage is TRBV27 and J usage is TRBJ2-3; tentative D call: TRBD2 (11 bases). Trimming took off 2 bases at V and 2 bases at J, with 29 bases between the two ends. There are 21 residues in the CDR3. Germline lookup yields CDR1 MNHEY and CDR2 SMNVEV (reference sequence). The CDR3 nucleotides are TGTGCCAGCAGTTTAGGGACAGGGGTTACTAGCGGGAGTTACCTCACAGATACGCAGTATTTT. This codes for CASSLGTGVTSGSYLTDTQYF.

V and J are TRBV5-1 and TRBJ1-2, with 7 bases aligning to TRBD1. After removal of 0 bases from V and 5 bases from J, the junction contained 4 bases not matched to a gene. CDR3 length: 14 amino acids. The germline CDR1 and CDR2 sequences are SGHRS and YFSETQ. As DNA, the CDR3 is TGCGCCAGCAGCTTGGCAGGGGGGAAATATGGCTACACCTTC. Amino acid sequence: CASSLAGGKYGYTF.

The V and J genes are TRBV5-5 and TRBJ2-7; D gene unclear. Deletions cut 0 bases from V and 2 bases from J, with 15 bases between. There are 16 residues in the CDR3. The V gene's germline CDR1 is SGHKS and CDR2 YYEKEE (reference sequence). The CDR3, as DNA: TGTGCCAGCAGCTTGGTGGGCAGCTCGAGAGCCTACGAGCAGTACTTC. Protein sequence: CASSLVGSSRAYEQYF. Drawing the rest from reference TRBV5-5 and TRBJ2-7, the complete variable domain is DAGVTQSPTHLIKTRGQQVTLRCSPISGHKSVSWYQQVLGQGPQFIFQYYEKEERGRGNFPDRFSARQFPNYSSELNVNALLLGDSALYLCASSLVGSSRAYEQYFGPGTRLTVT.

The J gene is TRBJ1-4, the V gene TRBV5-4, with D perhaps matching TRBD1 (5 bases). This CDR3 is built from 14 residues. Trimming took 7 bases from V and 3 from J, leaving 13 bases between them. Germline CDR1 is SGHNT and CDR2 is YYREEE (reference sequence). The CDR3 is CASSTGGSNEKLFF. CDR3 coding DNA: TGTGCCAGCTCGACGGGGGGGTCTAATGAAAAACTGTTTTTT.

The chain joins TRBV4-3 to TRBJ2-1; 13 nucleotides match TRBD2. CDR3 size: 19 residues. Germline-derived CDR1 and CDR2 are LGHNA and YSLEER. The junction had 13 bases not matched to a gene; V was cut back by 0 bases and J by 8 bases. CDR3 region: CASSQEPTGTSGMYDEQFF. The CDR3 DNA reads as TGCGCCAGCAGCCAAGAACCCACCGGGACTAGCGGGATGTATGATGAGCAGTTCTTC.

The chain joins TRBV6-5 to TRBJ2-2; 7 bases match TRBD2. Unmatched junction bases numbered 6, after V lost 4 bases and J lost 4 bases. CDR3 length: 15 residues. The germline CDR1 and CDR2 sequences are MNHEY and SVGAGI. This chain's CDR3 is CASSSGGGFTGELFF. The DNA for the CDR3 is TGTGCCAGCAGTTCTGGGGGGGGGTTCACCGGGGAGCTGTTTTTT.

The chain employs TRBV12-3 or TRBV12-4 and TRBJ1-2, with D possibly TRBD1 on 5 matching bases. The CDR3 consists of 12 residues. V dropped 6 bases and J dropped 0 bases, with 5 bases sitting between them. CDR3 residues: CASRDTNYGYTF. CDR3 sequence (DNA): TGTGCCAGCAGGGACACTAACTATGGCTACACCTTC.

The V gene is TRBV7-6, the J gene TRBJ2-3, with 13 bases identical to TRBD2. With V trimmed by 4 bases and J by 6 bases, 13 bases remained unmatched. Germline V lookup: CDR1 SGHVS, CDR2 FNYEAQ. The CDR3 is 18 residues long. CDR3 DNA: TGTGCCAGCAGCTATCCGGGACTAGCGGGGAGTCGTGTCGATACGCAGTATTTT. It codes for CASSYPGLAGSRVDTQYF.

CDR3 in DNA: TGTGCCAGCGCCGACAGGTCCTACGAGCAGTACTTC. It yields the protein CASADRSYEQYF. The chain combines TRBV6-6 with TRBJ2-7; weak D call: TRBD1 (6 bases). V lost 8 bases and J 1 base, leaving 9 bases between the germline ends. Germline V gives CDR1 MNHNY, CDR2 SVGAGI (reference sequence). The CDR3 has 12 residues.

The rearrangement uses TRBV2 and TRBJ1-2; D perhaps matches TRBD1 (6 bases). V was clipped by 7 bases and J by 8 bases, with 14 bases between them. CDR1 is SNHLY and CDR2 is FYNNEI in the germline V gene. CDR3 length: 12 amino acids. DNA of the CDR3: TGTGCCAGCACTTCAGGGGAGGGAGGCTACACCTTC. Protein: CASTSGEGGYTF.

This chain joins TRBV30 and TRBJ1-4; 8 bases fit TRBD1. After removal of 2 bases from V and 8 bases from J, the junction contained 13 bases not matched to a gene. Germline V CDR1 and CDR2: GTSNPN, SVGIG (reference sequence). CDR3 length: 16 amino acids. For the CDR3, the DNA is TGTGCCTGGAGTAGGACCCCTCAGGGGGCTCGGGAAAAACTGTTTTTT. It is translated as CAWSRTPQGAREKLFF. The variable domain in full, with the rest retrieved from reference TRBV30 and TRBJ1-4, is SQTIHQWPATLVQPVGSPLSLECTVEGTSNPNLYWYRQAAGRGLQLLFYSVGIGQISSEVPQNLSASRPQDRQFILSSKKLLLSDSGFYLCAWSRTPQGAREKLFFGSGTQLSVL.

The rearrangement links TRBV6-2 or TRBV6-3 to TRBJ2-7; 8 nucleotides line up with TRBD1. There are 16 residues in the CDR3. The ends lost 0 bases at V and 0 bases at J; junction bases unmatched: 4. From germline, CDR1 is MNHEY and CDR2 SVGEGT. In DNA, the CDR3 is TGTGCCAGCAGTTACTCTGGTGGGACAGGCTCCTACGAGCAGTACTTC. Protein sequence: CASSYSGGTGSYEQYF.